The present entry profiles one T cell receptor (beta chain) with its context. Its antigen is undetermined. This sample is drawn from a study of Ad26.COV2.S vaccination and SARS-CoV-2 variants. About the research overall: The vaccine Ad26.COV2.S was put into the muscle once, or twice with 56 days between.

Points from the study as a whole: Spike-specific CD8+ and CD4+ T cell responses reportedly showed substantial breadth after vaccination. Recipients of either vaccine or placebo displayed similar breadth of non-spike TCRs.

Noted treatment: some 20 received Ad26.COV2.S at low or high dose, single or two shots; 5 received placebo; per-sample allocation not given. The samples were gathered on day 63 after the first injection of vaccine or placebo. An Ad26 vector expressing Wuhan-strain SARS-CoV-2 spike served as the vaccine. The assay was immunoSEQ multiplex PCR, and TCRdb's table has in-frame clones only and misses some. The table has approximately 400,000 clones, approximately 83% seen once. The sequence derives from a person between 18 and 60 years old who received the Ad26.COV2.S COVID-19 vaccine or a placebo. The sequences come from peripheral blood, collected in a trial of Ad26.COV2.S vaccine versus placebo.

CDR3 sequence reads: CASSPVPHGNIQYF. The CDR3 DNA reads as TGTGCCAGCTCACCTGTCCCACACGGGAACATTCAGTACTTC. The chain uses TRBV18 and TRBJ2-4; D uncertain. The germline CDR1 and CDR2 sequences are KGHSH and LQKENI. With 3 bases removed from V and 7 bases from J, the gap between germline ends came to 13 bases. The CDR3 length is 14 residues.